The 27 T cell receptor beta chains reported below all come from one sample, sequenced in a study of spatial heterogeneity in lung cancer. General study findings and limits: For expanded intratumoral alpha and beta TCRs, counts tracked tumor mutation counts.

The time point denotes: sample taken at primary tumor resection. Their cognate antigens are unknown. A single record per CDR3 protein comes from TCRdb applying MiXCR to the 5' RACE reads. The repertoire holds some 11,000 distinct CDR3 sequences, with under 6.5% as singletons. The sample in question was lung tumor tissue, obtained at surgery. Every receptor here comes from a male donor with early-stage non-small cell lung cancer.

This clonotype was found many times. A library prepared for alpha chains yielded this beta chain as an off-target read; its size is of little meaning. The chain joins TRBV28 to TRBJ2-7; D unclear. The germline V and J ends were trimmed by 5 bases and 12 bases, with 17 bases remaining between them. This CDR3 spans 12 amino acids. Germline V gene lookup returns CDR1 MDHEN and CDR2 SYDVKM. In nucleotides, the CDR3 is TGTGCCAGCAGTCAGGACCAAACTCGGCCGTACTTC. As protein: CASSQDQTRPYF.

This clonotype was picked up many times. A library made for alpha chains picked up this beta chain off target, so its size means little. The chain carries TRBV11-2 and TRBJ2-7; TRBD2 is a possible D gene (6 bases). Trimming took off 4 bases at V and 0 bases at J, with 10 bases between the two ends. The CDR3 contains 14 residues. Germline values: CDR1 SGHAT, CDR2 FQNNGV. CDR3 amino acids: CASSSRLDSYEQYF. For the CDR3, the DNA is TGTGCCAGCAGCTCCCGACTAGACTCCTACGAGCAGTACTTC. The whole variable domain, filled in from reference TRBV11-2 and TRBJ2-7, reads EAGVAQSPRYKIIEKRQSVAFWCNPISGHATLYWYQQILGQGPKLLIQFQNNGVVDDSQLPKDRFSAERLKGVDSTLKIQPAKLEDSAVYLCASSSRLDSYEQYFGPGTRLTVT.

This clonotype ranks as medium-sized. This beta chain represents an off-target read in a library built for alpha chains; its size is of limited meaning. The rearrangement links TRBV28 to TRBJ1-2; D is unresolved. The CDR3 has 13 amino acids. Trimming removed 2 bases at V and 6 bases at J, with 10 bases between. The germline gives CDR1 MDHEN, CDR2 SYDVKM. CDR3 residues: CASSLLRTHGYTF. The CDR3 coding sequence is TGTGCCAGCAGTTTACTTCGGACCCATGGCTACACCTTC.

This clonotype was picked up one time. It may be a read error: a sequence one base away is much more abundant. The conserved closing phenylalanine or tryptophan is absent in this CDR3, likely reflecting a read error. The DNA is left out, because the CDR3 cannot be placed on it with certainty; the CDR3 is given as TCRdb lists it. Because this beta chain is a stray read in a library intended to capture alpha chains, its abundance should not be given much weight. The CDR3 is CASSLSRFQSL. The V and J genes are TRBV5-4 and TRBJ1-2. The CDR3 extends over 11 residues, inclusive of both ends. Per germline, CDR1 SGHNT and CDR2 YYREEE (reference sequence).

This clonotype was picked up many times. This beta chain is a stray read from a library made for alpha chains; its abundance is not meaningful. V gene TRBV29-1 combines with J gene TRBJ2-7, with D possibly matching TRBD2 (6 bases). V lost 4 bases, J lost 12 bases, and 16 bases lay in between. The CDR3 loop spans 11 amino acids. Germline CDR1 and CDR2: SQVTM and ANQGSEA. Here the CDR3 reads CSVGEESGRYF. Written as DNA, the CDR3 is TGCAGCGTTGGGGAGGAGTCGGGTCGGTACTTC.

In this sample, this clonotype turned up many times. The library was built for alpha chains, so this beta chain is an off-target read and its size means little. V is TRBV7-9 and J is TRBJ1-4, with D unresolved. From germline, CDR1 is SEHNR and CDR2 FQNEAQ (reference sequence). With 0 bases removed from V and 5 bases from J, the gap between germline ends came to 7 bases. The length of the CDR3 is 14 residues. CDR3 residues: CASSLAGSNEKLFF. In DNA, the CDR3 is TGTGCCAGCAGCTTAGCGGGGTCCAATGAAAAACTGTTTTTT.

This clonotype is medium-sized in the sample. Because this beta chain is a stray read in a library intended to capture alpha chains, its abundance should not be given much weight. V and J are TRBV2 and TRBJ2-3; D remains ambiguous. There are 13 residues in the CDR3. Trimming pared 7 bases from V and 2 bases from J, leaving 10 bases between. CDR1 SNHLY and CDR2 FYNNEI come from the germline V gene. CDR3 in amino acids: CASNGVFTDTQYF. CDR3 bases: TGTGCCAGCAATGGGGTCTTCACAGATACGCAGTATTTT.

This clonotype showed up many times. With the library built for alpha chains, this beta chain is off target and its frequency is not meaningful. The gene calls are TRBV28 and TRBJ1-5; D is possibly TRBD1 (6 bases). V was trimmed by 7 bases and J by 3 bases, leaving 19 bases between them. CDR3 length: 16 amino acids. Germline V gene data show CDR1 as MDHEN and CDR2 as SYDVKM. The CDR3 DNA sequence: TGTGCCAGCATTAAGGCCGGGGGGGCGCTCAATCAGCCCCAGCATTTT. Translation: CASIKAGGALNQPQHF.

Details on this clonotype: This beta chain came through as a stray read in a library set up for alpha chains, and its size says little. This sequence joins TRBV20-1 and TRBJ1-2; 8 nucleotides align to TRBD1. The germline V gene has CDR1 DFQATT and CDR2 SNEGSKA (reference sequence). The CDR3 has 16 amino acids. J was trimmed by 3 bases and V by 6 bases; bases with no gene match: 15. CDR3 amino acids: CSAQPLRGRLDYGYTF. The CDR3 coding sequence is TGCAGTGCCCAGCCCCTCAGGGGGCGATTGGACTATGGCTACACCTTC.

This clonotype has ten or more counts. This beta chain was picked up by a library intended for alpha chains and is off target, so its count carries little meaning. The J gene is TRBJ1-2, the V gene TRBV2; D is ambiguous. The CDR3 runs to 12 residues. Germline V gives CDR1 SNHLY, CDR2 FYNNEI. V lost 7 bases and J lost 12, with 18 bases in between. The CDR3: CASKRGPIWDTF. CDR3 DNA: TGTGCCAGCAAACGTGGACCCATTTGGGACACCTTC.

This clonotype was seen repeatedly, ten times or more. At one boundary the junction diverges from the germline segment, which might be a read error. A library made for alpha chains picked up this beta chain off target, so its size means little. The chain has TRBV28 and TRBJ2-1; the match to TRBD2 covers 11 bases. Per germline, CDR1 MDHEN and CDR2 SYDVKM. The CDR3 extends over 13 amino acids. For the CDR3, the DNA is TGTGCCAGCAGCCCCTTAACTAGCGGGGGTCCGCTCTTC. This encodes CASSPLTSGGPLF.

Sample share makes this clonotype medium-sized. This beta chain is an unintended read in a library built for alpha chains; its size means little. This CDR3 is CSARELIAGDYNEQFF. The CDR3 DNA is TGCAGTGCTAGAGAGCTAATAGCGGGGGACTACAATGAGCAGTTCTTC. V and J are TRBV20-1 and TRBJ2-1, with TRBD2 matching 9 bases. Germline trimming cut 0 bases from V and 3 bases from J; bases unmatched to any gene: 6. Germline CDR1 and CDR2: DFQATT and SNEGSKA (reference sequence). The CDR3 length is 16 residues.

Points on this clonotype: This beta chain slipped into a library made for alpha chains as a stray read, so its size is not meaningful. The chain is built from TRBV6-1 and TRBJ2-3; TRBD1 is a possible D gene (5 bases). V lost 6 bases to trimming and J lost 2 bases, with 9 bases between them. Germline values: CDR1 MNHNS, CDR2 SASEGT. This CDR3 spans 13 amino acids. DNA of the CDR3: TGTGCCAGCAGCAGGGATCCCACAGATACGCAGTATTTT. It yields the protein CASSRDPTDTQYF.

Concerning this clonotype: A library prepared for alpha chains yielded this beta chain as an off-target read; its size is of little meaning. This chain joins TRBV6-6 and TRBJ2-5; TRBD1 or TRBD2 may be the D gene (6 bases each). Germline V gene data show CDR1 as MNHNY and CDR2 as SVGAGI (reference sequence). Trimming shortened V by 7 bases and J by 5 bases, and 20 bases separated the two germline ends. The CDR3 has 15 residues. Here the CDR3 reads CASTPRRGAGETQYF. As DNA, the CDR3 is TGTGCCAGCACCCCAAGGAGGGGGGCGGGGGAGACCCAGTACTTC.

There are many counts of this clonotype. This beta chain was picked up by a library intended for alpha chains and is off target, so its count carries little meaning. Here the CDR3 DNA reads TGTGCCAGCAGGACAAGGGAGGGGCCGAACACTGAAGCTTTCTTT. Translated: CASRTREGPNTEAFF. The genes are TRBV2 and TRBJ1-1; tentative D call: TRBD1 (5 bases). Per the germline V gene, CDR1 is SNHLY and CDR2 is FYNNEI. The V and J ends lost 6 bases and 1 base respectively, with 15 bases between them. The CDR3 length is 15 residues.

This clonotype is labeled large (0.1 to 1%). This beta chain came through as a stray read in a library set up for alpha chains, and its size says little. V and J are TRBV12-3 or TRBV12-4 and TRBJ2-7; unclear D gene. The germline V and J ends were trimmed by 6 bases and 3 bases, with 9 bases remaining between them. The CDR3 is made up of 12 amino acids. The CDR3 sequence: CASSLGFYEQYF. The CDR3 DNA reads TGTGCCAGCAGCCTTGGTTTCTACGAGCAGTACTTC.

This clonotype was counted many times. The library was built for alpha chains, so this beta chain is an off-target read and its size means little. This sequence joins TRBV21-1 and TRBJ1-5; the D call in the table, TRBD1, was not verified against the DNA. TRBV21-1 is shown as a pseudogene. The CDR3 runs 17 residues. The CDR3 reads CASSKDREGRSNQPQHF. The CDR3, as DNA: TGTGCCAGCAGCAAAGACAGGGAAGGGCGTAGCAATCAGCCCCAGCATTTT.

This clonotype was recorded at least ten times. This beta chain appears as a stray read in a library generated for alpha chains; its size is not informative. This chain connects TRBV13 to TRBJ1-4; D ambiguous. This CDR3 region has 12 residues. V was shortened by 4 bases and J by 5 bases, with 5 bases between the two germline ends. CDR1 and CDR2 from the germline V gene are PRHDT and FYEKMQ (reference sequence). As DNA, the CDR3 is TGTGCCAGCAGCTCAAGAAATGAAAAACTGTTTTTT. Its translation is CASSSRNEKLFF.

Concerning this clonotype: This beta chain is a stray sequence in a library constructed for alpha chains; its clone size is not meaningful. The chain employs TRBV6-5 and TRBJ2-1, with 9 positions matching TRBD1. The J segment lost 6 bases and the V segment lost 6 bases, leaving 6 bases of the junction unmatched. The germline V gene has CDR1 MNHEY and CDR2 SVGAGI. The CDR3 has 14 amino acids. CDR3 in amino acids: CASSRWTGANEQFF. DNA for the CDR3: TGTGCCAGCAGCCGCTGGACAGGGGCCAATGAGCAGTTCTTC.

This clonotype showed up many times. Being off target in a library aimed at alpha chains, this beta chain has a size of little meaning. The chain joins TRBV9 to TRBJ2-2, with a possible D match to TRBD2 (6 bases). Trimming stripped 0 bases from V and 3 bases from J, with 12 bases between. CDR3 length: 16 residues. Germline values: CDR1 SGDLS, CDR2 YYNGEE. The chain's CDR3 is CASSVALGDYTGELFF. In nucleotides, the CDR3 is TGTGCCAGCAGCGTAGCTTTGGGGGACTACACCGGGGAGCTGTTTTTT.

This clonotype was picked up a small number of times. This beta chain slipped into a library made for alpha chains as a stray read, so its size is not meaningful. The V gene is TRBV15, the J gene TRBJ2-3, with 7 bases lining up with TRBD2. In germline, CDR1 is LNHNV, CDR2 YYDKDF (reference sequence). CDR3 size: 16 residues. Trimming took 0 bases from V and 2 from J; bases not matched to a gene: 5. In DNA, the CDR3 is TGTGCCACCAGCAGAGATTGGGGGACTACCACAGATACGCAGTATTTT. Translated: CATSRDWGTTTDTQYF. Full variable domain (outside the CDR3, taken from reference TRBV15 and TRBJ2-3): DAMVIQNPRYQVTQFGKPVTLSCSQTLNHNVMYWYQQKSSQAPKLLFHYYDKDFNNEADTPDNFQSRRPNTSFCFLDIRSPGLGDTAMYLCATSRDWGTTTDTQYFGPGTRLTVL.

This clonotype was observed many times. This beta chain appears as a stray read in a library generated for alpha chains; its size is not informative. V and J are TRBV11-2 and TRBJ2-7, with TRBD1 matching over 8 bases. The CDR3 runs 18 residues. The V gene end was trimmed by 0 bases and the J gene end by 3 bases; junction bases not matched to a gene: 13. From germline, CDR1 is SGHAT and CDR2 FQNNGV. The CDR3 DNA reads TGTGCCAGCAGCTTAGATCGTTCTTCCGGGACAGGAGGCTACGAGCAGTACTTC. Protein product: CASSLDRSSGTGGYEQYF.

This clonotype has ten or more counts. This beta chain is an off-target read within a library intended for alpha chains, so its frequency means little. The V call is TRBV28, the J call TRBJ2-7; TRBD2 might be the D (6 bases). V lost 11 bases, J lost 7 bases, and 18 bases lay in between. CDR3 size: 12 residues. The germline V gene has CDR1 MDHEN and CDR2 SYDVKM. The CDR3 DNA is TGTGCCCCGGGACGCAGGGCGGGAGAGCAGTACTTC. This encodes CAPGRRAGEQYF.

This clonotype was picked up many times. The size of this beta chain means little, since it is a stray read in a library made for alpha chains. CDR3 bases: TGTGCCAGCAAAGGGGACAGAGACACCGGGGAGCTGTTTTTT. Translation: CASKGDRDTGELFF. The J gene is TRBJ2-2, the V gene TRBV6-6; 7 bases are shared with TRBD1. After removal of 7 bases from V and 3 bases from J, the junction contained 5 bases not matched to a gene. CDR1 and CDR2 from the germline V gene are MNHNY and SVGAGI (reference sequence). The CDR3 spans 14 residues.

This clonotype was recorded many times. As an off-target read in a library built for alpha chains, this beta chain has a frequency of little significance. The chain couples TRBV4-1 to TRBJ2-1; 10 bases are a match to TRBD2. Germline V gene data show CDR1 as MGHRA and CDR2 as YSYEKL. CDR3 length equals 16 residues. The V and J ends lost 1 base and 6 bases, in that order; junction bases with no gene match: 6. This chain's CDR3 is CASSQVGTSEINEQFF. The CDR3 nucleotides read TGCGCCAGCAGCCAAGTTGGGACTAGCGAGATCAATGAGCAGTTCTTC.

This clonotype ranks as medium-sized. This beta chain is a stray sequence in a library constructed for alpha chains; its clone size is not meaningful. This chain joins TRBV19 and TRBJ1-5, with 7 bases identical to TRBD1. Trimming removed 4 bases from V and 3 bases from J; junction bases left unmatched: 3. Germline-derived CDR1 and CDR2 are LNHDA and SQIVND (reference sequence). This CDR3 contains 14 residues. This chain's CDR3 is CASSRGQNNQPQHF. The CDR3 coding sequence is TGTGCCAGTAGTAGGGGACAGAACAATCAGCCCCAGCATTTT.

Comments on this clonotype: Within a library made for alpha chains, this beta chain is off target, and its count is uninformative. The rearrangement joins TRBV20-1 to TRBJ2-7; maybe TRBD2 (5 bases). The CDR3 runs 16 residues. The germline V gene has CDR1 DFQATT and CDR2 SNEGSKA (reference sequence). V lost 0 bases to trimming and J lost 5 bases, with 20 bases between them. The chain's CDR3 is CSARDVGGPPRNEQYF. In DNA, the CDR3 is TGCAGTGCTAGAGACGTGGGCGGGCCTCCCCGTAACGAGCAGTACTTC.